This T cell receptor (beta chain) was recovered during a study of blood T cells in healthy people across ages. A sample-barcoded 5' primer and a J-beta primer mix were used in a second PCR of about 6 to 11 cycles. Using its own MiXCR run on the 5' RACE reads, TCRdb lists one record per CDR3 protein. The sample consists of roughly 1,500,000 distinct CDR3 sequences, 42% of them appearing once. V dropped 5 bases and J dropped 4 bases, with 14 bases sitting between them. The CDR3 spans 14 residues. The germline V gene has CDR1 SEHNR and CDR2 FQNEAQ (reference sequence). The authors drew roughly 9.8 milliliters of peripheral blood from each donor.

Sequenced sample: blood. The receptor comes from a young woman in good health. The genes are TRBV7-9 and TRBJ1-1; D remains unclear. CDR3 nucleotide sequence: TGTGCCAGCAGCACGACACTAGTGGGCACTGAAGCTTTCTTT. This encodes CASSTTLVGTEAFF.